The 20 T cell receptor beta chains in this list originate from one sample, sequenced in a study of blood T cells in healthy people across ages. A second roughly 6 to 12 cycle PCR used barcoded and J-beta primers. TCRdb recomputed calls from the 5' RACE reads with MiXCR, one row per CDR3 protein. The sample lists about 1.8 million distinct CDR3 sequences, roughly 49% occurring once. Sequencing was carried out using blood. These receptors were taken from a woman aged 40 to 49 in good health.

With respect to this clonotype: Compared with germline, one end of the junction differs, possibly owing to a read error. This rearrangement joins TRBV24-1 to TRBJ1-2, with 9 bases that match TRBD1. Germline CDR1 reads KGHDR; CDR2 reads SFDVKD. The CDR3 is 19 residues long. The CDR3 spells CATSDMTGGATHPYYGHTF. In nucleotides, the CDR3 is TGTGCCACCAGTGACATGACAGGGGGTGCCACCCACCCCTACTATGGCCACACCTTC.

The V call is TRBV7-2, the J call TRBJ1-2, with D perhaps matching TRBD1 (5 bases). The V end was cut by 2 bases, the J end by 8 bases, with 15 bases between. Germline V gene lookup returns CDR1 SGHTA and CDR2 FQGNSA. This CDR3 comprises 14 residues. The CDR3 bases are TGTGCCAGCAGCTTATCGGGGGTTAGTGTAGGCTACACCTTC. Residues: CASSLSGVSVGYTF.

This sequence joins TRBV15 and TRBJ2-1; D uncertain. The CDR3 is 16 residues long. The germline V gene encodes CDR1 LNHNV and CDR2 YYDKDF (reference sequence). V gave up 5 bases and J gave up 3 bases, with 17 bases separating them. Here the CDR3 reads CATSSNLPFHYNEQFF. In DNA, the CDR3 is TGTGCCACCAGCTCAAACCTGCCCTTCCACTACAATGAGCAGTTCTTC.

This chain connects TRBV20-1 to TRBJ2-3; TRBD1 matches at 7 bases. This CDR3 comprises 15 residues. Germline CDR1 is DFQATT and CDR2 is SNEGSKA (reference sequence). Trimming removed 0 bases from V and 2 bases from J; junction bases left unmatched: 5. The CDR3 loop is CSARDPTGHTDTQYF. CDR3 bases: TGCAGTGCTAGAGATCCGACAGGGCACACAGATACGCAGTATTTT.

This clonotype has more than one count but fewer than ten. V usage is TRBV6-5 and J usage is TRBJ2-7; 7 bases fit TRBD1. CDR1 is MNHEY and CDR2 is SVGAGI in the germline V gene. The CDR3 sequence is 16 residues long. V shed 0 bases, J shed 3 bases, and the junction held 8 bases outside the gene matches. The CDR3 nucleotides read TGTGCCAGCAGTTACTCGACCGCAGGGGGAGACTACGAGCAGTACTTC. As protein: CASSYSTAGGDYEQYF.

CDR3 DNA sequence: TGTGCCAGCAGCCAGGGGGCGCGGTGCAATGAGCAGTTCTTC. Its translation: CASSQGARCNEQFF. The chain uses TRBV27 and TRBJ2-1, with 8 nucleotides matching TRBD1. Germline assignment: CDR1 MNHEY and CDR2 SMNVEV (reference sequence). V lost 6 bases, J lost 6 bases, and 7 bases stayed unmatched. The CDR3 has 14 residues.

This clonotype has more than one count but fewer than ten. The V and J genes are TRBV12-3 or TRBV12-4 and TRBJ2-3, with 12 bases fitting TRBD2. The CDR3 contains 16 residues. V shed 6 bases, J shed 1 base, and the junction held 5 bases outside the gene matches. The CDR3 region has the DNA TGTGCCAGCAGACTGAGACTAGCGGGGGGCACAGATACGCAGTATTTT. This codes for CASRLRLAGGTDTQYF.

The chain couples TRBV7-2 to TRBJ2-7; TRBD1 might be the D (6 bases). Trimming left V 5 bases short and J 2 bases short, with 16 bases between. Germline V gives CDR1 SGHTA, CDR2 FQGNSA. The CDR3 spans 15 residues. Written as DNA, the CDR3 is TGTGCCAGCAGCCAAGACCGGACAGAGCCCTACGAGCAGTACTTC. Its protein product is CASSQDRTEPYEQYF.

J is TRBJ2-1 and V is TRBV19; TRBD1 or TRBD2 may be the D gene (5 bases each). This CDR3 spans 18 amino acids. Per the germline V gene, CDR1 is LNHDA and CDR2 is SQIVND (reference sequence). V lost 3 bases and J 0 bases, leaving 18 bases between the germline ends. This CDR3 reads CASSIFNQGPSSYNEQFF. The CDR3 DNA sequence: TGTGCCAGTAGTATTTTCAACCAGGGACCTAGCTCCTACAATGAGCAGTTCTTC.

DNA of the CDR3: TGCAGTGCTAGAACCCGGAATACGCAGTATTTT. This translates into CSARTRNTQYF. The chain joins TRBV20-1 to TRBJ2-3; no reliable D call. The V end lost 2 bases, the J end lost 7 bases, and 7 bases lay between the germline ends. CDR3 size: 11 residues. CDR1 and CDR2 from the germline V gene are DFQATT and SNEGSKA (reference sequence).

The chain recombines TRBV24-1 with TRBJ2-5; no clear D. The J call may be mistaken, given a closer DNA end match to TRBJ2-7. Germline CDR1 is KGHDR and CDR2 is SFDVKD. The CDR3 runs to 15 residues. CDR3 residues: CATSDLRGFYYEQYF. CDR3 sequence (DNA): TGTGCCACCAGTGATTTGAGAGGTTTCTACTACGAGCAGTACTTC.

The chain is built from TRBV9 and TRBJ2-1; no definite D call. V was pared by 1 base and J by 2 bases, with 13 bases between. The V gene's germline CDR1 is SGDLS and CDR2 YYNGEE. The CDR3 extends over 16 amino acids. For the CDR3, the DNA is TGTGCCAGCAGCGTAAATAGTCAGAAAACCTACAATGAGCAGTTCTTC. It is translated as CASSVNSQKTYNEQFF.

This chain uses TRBV6-2 or TRBV6-3 with TRBJ2-3; D possibly corresponds to TRBD2 (5 bases). The CDR3 has 14 residues. From germline, CDR1 is MNHEY and CDR2 SVGEGT. Trimming removed 7 bases at V and 0 bases at J, with 11 bases between. CDR3 residues: CASTGGLSTDTQYF. For the CDR3, the DNA is TGTGCCAGCACCGGAGGACTCAGCACAGATACGCAGTATTTT.

This clonotype was counted only a few times. This sequence joins TRBV18 and TRBJ2-3; D possibly matches TRBD1 or TRBD2 (6 bases each). This CDR3 comprises 15 residues. In germline, CDR1 is KGHSH, CDR2 LQKENI. Trimming stripped 6 bases from V and 3 bases from J, with 16 bases between. In DNA, the CDR3 is TGTGCCAGCTCCCGACTAGGGGGTACGACAGATACGCAGTATTTT. It codes for CASSRLGGTTDTQYF.

In DNA form, the CDR3 reads TGTGCCAGCAGCTTAGGGCGTCAGACAGATACGCAGTATTTT. Protein sequence: CASSLGRQTDTQYF. The chain carries TRBV7-2 and TRBJ2-3; D uncertain. The CDR3 contains 14 residues. Trimming removed 1 base from V and 3 bases from J, with 8 bases in between. In germline, CDR1 is SGHTA, CDR2 FQGNSA.

The rearrangement uses TRBV10-3 and TRBJ2-1; D might be TRBD2 (5 bases). V lost 4 bases and J 3 bases, leaving 13 bases between the germline ends. Germline CDR1 reads ENHRY; CDR2 reads SYGVKD. This CDR3 is built from 15 residues. The DNA for the CDR3 is TGTGCCATCAGTGCCCCGGAACGGGACTACAATGAGCAGTTCTTC. This sequence encodes CAISAPERDYNEQFF.

The V gene is TRBV28, the J gene TRBJ1-2, with 10 nucleotides matching TRBD1. CDR3 length: 16 residues. Losses at the gene ends were 3 bases for V and 2 bases for J; bases not matched to a gene: 6. The germline V gene encodes CDR1 MDHEN and CDR2 SYDVKM. Here the CDR3 DNA reads TGTGCCAGCAGTTTTCGCCCGGGACAGGGGAACTATGGCTACACCTTC. Its protein product is CASSFRPGQGNYGYTF.

The rearrangement links TRBV3-1 to TRBJ2-6, with D perhaps given as TRBD1 or TRBD2 (5 bases each). The CDR3 is 16 residues long. Trimming cost V 4 bases and J 0 bases, with 10 bases left between them. Looked up from germline, CDR1 is LGHDT and CDR2 is YNNKEL (reference sequence). CDR3 protein: CASSRSGASGANVLTF. CDR3 DNA sequence: TGTGCCAGCAGCCGGTCCGGGGCCTCTGGGGCCAACGTCCTGACTTTC.

The V and J genes are TRBV27 and TRBJ1-2; D is unresolved. The CDR3 consists of 15 residues. Germline loops: CDR1 MNHEY, CDR2 SMNVEV (reference sequence). V was trimmed by 6 bases and J by 0 bases, leaving 14 bases between them. In DNA, the CDR3 is TGTGCCAGCAGCCAGACAAGGACTACTAACTATGGCTACACCTTC. Translating it yields CASSQTRTTNYGYTF.

This chain uses TRBV4-1 with TRBJ1-2; D is ambiguous. The germline V gene has CDR1 MGHRA and CDR2 YSYEKL. The CDR3 loop spans 18 amino acids. Trimming left V 0 bases short and J 4 bases short, with 21 bases between. In DNA, the CDR3 is TGCGCCAGCAGCCAAGATAAGGGCAGAGCCGATACATTCTATGGCTACACCTTC. Translation: CASSQDKGRADTFYGYTF.